Below, 9 T cell receptor beta chains from the same sample are listed, as sequenced in a study of T cell responses to AZD1222 COVID-19 vaccine. The protocol was immunoSEQ multiplex PCR, while the TCRdb copy is restricted to in-frame clones and leaves out a portion. Among about 96,000 clones, roughly 90% were seen once, and the ten largest hold 26%. The material sequenced was peripheral blood, taken on day 0 of AZD1222 vaccination. The origin of the receptors is an adult in good health.

This clone was counted once. The chain links TRBV5-1 to TRBJ2-6; D unresolved. V lost 0 bases and J 1 base, leaving 5 bases between the germline ends. CDR3 length: 15 amino acids. The V gene's germline CDR1 is SGHRS and CDR2 YFSETQ. For the CDR3, the DNA is TGCGCCAGCAGCTTGGGCTGGTCTGGGGCCAACGTCCTGACTTTC. Encoded protein: CASSLGWSGANVLTF.

V and J are TRBV5-6 and TRBJ2-3; 9 bases align to TRBD1. This CDR3 region has 17 residues. Trimming took 6 bases from V and 2 from J; bases not matched to a gene: 13. Germline V lookup: CDR1 SGHDT, CDR2 YYEEEE. CDR3 region: CASNREQGAAFTDTQYF. The CDR3 coding sequence is TGTGCCAGCAACCGTGAACAGGGGGCGGCATTCACAGATACGCAGTATTTT.

The gene calls are TRBV5-1 and TRBJ2-1, with no clear D. Trimming removed 0 bases from V and 8 bases from J, with 12 bases in between. The CDR3 extends over 14 amino acids. Germline loops: CDR1 SGHRS, CDR2 YFSETQ. This CDR3 reads CASSLALGGDEQFF. In DNA form, the CDR3 reads TGCGCCAGCAGCTTGGCCCTAGGTGGAGATGAGCAGTTCTTC.

The chain couples TRBV13 to TRBJ2-7, with 9 bases that match TRBD2. Losses at the gene ends were 5 bases for V and 3 bases for J; bases not matched to a gene: 5. The CDR3 contains 14 residues. Germline CDR1 reads PRHDT; CDR2 reads FYEKMQ (reference sequence). CDR3 bases: TGTGCCAGCAGCCCCCGGACTAGCGACTACGAGCAGTACTTC. It codes for CASSPRTSDYEQYF.

V is TRBV4-1 and J is TRBJ1-5; D is possibly TRBD1 (5 bases). V was trimmed by 0 bases and J by 7 bases, leaving 10 bases between them. The CDR3 is made up of 14 amino acids. Germline-derived CDR1 and CDR2 are MGHRA and YSYEKL. The CDR3 DNA sequence: TGCGCCAGCAGCCAAGAGGTGAGGGACCAGCCCCAGCATTTT. Protein sequence: CASSQEVRDQPQHF.

The rearrangement links TRBV28 to TRBJ1-5; D unresolved. The CDR3 consists of 12 residues. The germline gives CDR1 MDHEN, CDR2 SYDVKM. The V end was cut by 2 bases, the J end by 6 bases, with 5 bases between. The CDR3 DNA reads as TGTGCCAGCAGTTTAGGAAGTCAGCCCCAGCATTTT. Translation gives CASSLGSQPQHF.

This clone was detected a few times. The chain employs TRBV27 and TRBJ1-2; 8 bases line up with TRBD1. This CDR3 is built from 14 residues. V gave up 5 bases and J gave up 2 bases; unmatched junction bases: 4. Germline lookup yields CDR1 MNHEY and CDR2 SMNVEV (reference sequence). For the CDR3, the DNA is TGTGCCAGCAGTACGCAGGGGGCGAACTATGGCTACACCTTC. This translates into CASSTQGANYGYTF.

The chain employs TRBV4-3 and TRBJ1-4, with unresolved D. The CDR3 is 15 residues long. Germline V gene data show CDR1 as LGHNA and CDR2 as YSLEER. The V end lost 2 bases, the J end lost 14 bases, and 21 bases lay between the germline ends. CDR3 bases: TGCGCCAGCAGCCAACGACCAGCGGTAAAAGGTATTCTGTTTTTT. It specifies CASSQRPAVKGILFF.

The genes are TRBV4-2 and TRBJ2-7; perhaps TRBD2 as D (5 bases). CDR1 and CDR2 (germline): LGHNA, YNFKEQ. V shed 0 bases and J shed 7 bases, with 7 bases lying between them. The CDR3 is made up of 12 amino acids. DNA for the CDR3: TGTGCCAGCAGCCAAGATGAGGGTGAGCAGTACTTC. Its translation is CASSQDEGEQYF.